The 26 T cell receptor beta chains presented below share a single source sample, sequenced in a study of vaccination and CD4 T cells after COVID-19. Their specific antigens are unknown. Sequencing of cultured CD4+ T cell DNA used the Oncomine TCR Beta short-read assay. TCRdb re-called the PCR reads through MiXCR, storing one row per CDR3 protein. This table has 13,000 to 15,000 distinct CDR3 sequences, approximately 60% appearing once. Treatment in this sample: roughly 10-day PBMC culture with coronavirus spike peptide pools or control peptides (ViraFEST assay). The sequencing input was CD4+ T cells from blood, cultured in vitro. Every receptor here comes from a human donor who had recovered from COVID-19.

The chain has TRBV2 and TRBJ2-1; D not certain. This CDR3 spans 16 amino acids. The ends were cut back, 2 bases at V and 4 bases at J, with 15 bases in the middle. The germline gives CDR1 SNHLY, CDR2 FYNNEI. CDR3 sequence (DNA): TGTGCCAGCAGTGAAAGGCAGCTGGAACGATACAATGAGCAGTTCTTC. Its protein product is CASSERQLERYNEQFF.

J is TRBJ2-5 and V is TRBV20-1, with 7 bases aligning to TRBD2. The CDR3 consists of 15 residues. V dropped 2 bases and J dropped 2; count of bases not matched to a gene: 8. Germline CDR1 is DFQATT and CDR2 is SNEGSKA (reference sequence). CDR3 bases: TGCAGTGCTAGATCCGTAGCGGGCCAACAAGAGACCCAGTACTTC. Encoded protein: CSARSVAGQQETQYF.

The rearrangement joins TRBV20-1 to TRBJ2-6, with 7 bases aligning to TRBD1. The germline V gene has CDR1 DFQATT and CDR2 SNEGSKA (reference sequence). The CDR3 sequence is 13 residues long. This chain's CDR3 is CGVTGAGANVLTF. The CDR3 nucleotides are TGCGGGGTCACAGGGGCTGGGGCCAACGTCCTGACTTTC.

V is TRBV10-1 and J is TRBJ2-2; 12 bases are a match to TRBD1. Germline-derived CDR1 and CDR2 are WNHNN and SYGVQD (reference sequence). This CDR3 region has 15 residues. The V segment lost 8 bases and the J segment 5 bases; nucleotides outside the gene matches: 6. The CDR3 DNA reads TGCGCCAGCTCGCGGGACAGGGGGCAAACCGGGGAGCTGTTTTTT. It translates to CASSRDRGQTGELFF.

CDR3 sequence: CSARDWAPWDIQYF. The CDR3 DNA follows: TGCAGTGCTAGAGATTGGGCTCCCTGGGACATTCAGTACTTC. This chain links TRBV20-1 with TRBJ2-4, with no clear D. The CDR3 spans 14 residues. V was cut by 0 bases and J by 8 bases, with 14 bases left in between. CDR1 DFQATT and CDR2 SNEGSKA come from the germline V gene (reference sequence).

V usage is TRBV7-2 and J usage is TRBJ1-2; 9 bases align to TRBD1. V shed 3 bases, J shed 6 bases, and the junction held 5 bases outside the gene matches. This CDR3 spans 14 amino acids. Germline loops: CDR1 SGHTA, CDR2 FQGNSA. For the CDR3, the DNA is TGTGCCAGCAGCTTCAGGACAGGGGAGAATGGCTACACCTTC. Protein product: CASSFRTGENGYTF.

The genes are TRBV5-1 and TRBJ2-7, with 7 bases matching TRBD1. The V segment lost 4 bases and the J segment 1 base; nucleotides outside the gene matches: 8. There are 15 residues in the CDR3. In germline, CDR1 is SGHRS, CDR2 YFSETQ. The CDR3 DNA reads TGCGCCAGCAGCGTGGGACAGCCGATTTCCTACGAGCAGTACTTC. This gives the protein CASSVGQPISYEQYF.

The rearrangement joins TRBV15 to TRBJ1-2; D is perhaps TRBD1 (5 bases). This CDR3 has 14 residues. In germline, CDR1 is LNHNV, CDR2 YYDKDF (reference sequence). Trimming took 1 base from V and 9 from J, leaving 15 bases between them. CDR3 protein: CATSRVGAARSYTF. In nucleotides, the CDR3 is TGTGCCACCAGCAGAGTTGGGGCAGCCCGAAGCTACACCTTC. The full variable domain, rest sourced from reference TRBV15 and TRBJ1-2, is DAMVIQNPRYQVTQFGKPVTLSCSQTLNHNVMYWYQQKSSQAPKLLFHYYDKDFNNEADTPDNFQSRRPNTSFCFLDIRSPGLGDTAMYLCATSRVGAARSYTFGSGTRLTVV.

This chain joins TRBV18 and TRBJ1-6; D is unresolved. The CDR3 consists of 12 residues. The germline gives CDR1 KGHSH, CDR2 LQKENI. The V end lost 1 base, the J end lost 7 bases, and 2 bases lay between the germline ends. CDR3 protein: CASSPQNSPLHF. DNA for the CDR3: TGTGCCAGCTCACCACAGAATTCACCCCTCCACTTT.

This chain's CDR3 is CASSSYRGNSQGYTF. The CDR3 DNA follows: TGTGCCAGCAGCTCCTACAGGGGTAACTCGCAGGGCTACACCTTC. This rearrangement joins TRBV7-2 to TRBJ1-2; TRBD1 matches at 7 bases. V dropped 4 bases and J dropped 8; count of bases not matched to a gene: 13. Germline lookup yields CDR1 SGHTA and CDR2 FQGNSA. The CDR3 is 15 residues long.

The chain couples TRBV10-3 to TRBJ1-1; 8 nucleotides match TRBD1. J was trimmed by 0 bases and V by 5 bases; bases with no gene match: 14. This CDR3 is 18 amino acids long. Germline V lookup: CDR1 ENHRY, CDR2 SYGVKD. CDR3: CAISPLYDRGVMNTEAFF. CDR3 in DNA: TGTGCCATCAGTCCTCTCTATGACAGGGGAGTAATGAACACTGAAGCTTTCTTT.

There are a few counts of this clonotype. V gene TRBV10-3 combines with J gene TRBJ1-5; D is undetermined. Germline V gives CDR1 ENHRY, CDR2 SYGVKD. Trimming removed 2 bases at V and 7 bases at J, with 6 bases between. CDR3 length equals 12 residues. The DNA for the CDR3 is TGTGCCATCAGTGAGCCCAAGCAGCCCCAGCATTTT. Translated, it gives CAISEPKQPQHF.

The chain carries TRBV20-1 and TRBJ2-5; 10 nucleotides line up with TRBD2. The V gene's germline CDR1 is DFQATT and CDR2 SNEGSKA (reference sequence). This CDR3 comprises 17 residues. The CDR3 DNA follows: TGCAGCATGACAGTTTCGGGAGCGGGAGGGCCGCGAGAGACCCAGTACTTC. Translated: CSMTVSGAGGPRETQYF.

This sequence joins TRBV28 and TRBJ1-2, with TRBD1 matching 7 bases. CDR3 size: 14 residues. The V gene end was trimmed by 6 bases and the J gene end by 5 bases; junction bases not matched to a gene: 9. CDR1 MDHEN and CDR2 SYDVKM come from the germline V gene. Here the CDR3 DNA reads TGTGCCAGCAGCCCCGGGACAGTGACTTATGGCTACACCTTC. Encoded protein: CASSPGTVTYGYTF.

The chain links TRBV11-3 to TRBJ2-3; D not certain. The V gene lost 1 base and the J gene lost 1 base, with 6 bases spanning the gap. Germline V gene data show CDR1 as SGHNT and CDR2 as YENEEA. The CDR3 contains 14 residues. Written as DNA, the CDR3 is TGTGCCAGCAGCTTAGCGGGTGGCACAGATACGCAGTATTTT. It is translated as CASSLAGGTDTQYF. Full variable domain (remainder filled in from reference TRBV11-3 and TRBJ2-3): EAGVVQSPRYKIIEKKQPVAFWCNPISGHNTLYWYLQNLGQGPELLIRYENEEAVDDSQLPKDRFSAERLKGVDSTLKIQPAELGDSAVYLCASSLAGGTDTQYFGPGTRLTVL.

The V and J genes are TRBV19 and TRBJ1-2; no definite D call. V was trimmed by 3 bases and J by 6 bases, leaving 11 bases between them. The V gene's germline CDR1 is LNHDA and CDR2 SQIVND (reference sequence). The CDR3 is made up of 13 amino acids. CDR3 DNA: TGTGCCAGTAGTATGGGAGAAACAGATGGCTACACCTTC. It is translated as CASSMGETDGYTF.

This chain uses TRBV6-5 with TRBJ2-7; 7 nucleotides agree with TRBD1. This CDR3 contains 15 residues. Unmatched junction bases numbered 4, after V lost 2 bases and J lost 0 bases. Germline V gives CDR1 MNHEY, CDR2 SVGAGI. The DNA for the CDR3 is TGTGCCAGCAGTTACACAGGGGACAGCTCCTACGAGCAGTACTTC. Translated, it gives CASSYTGDSSYEQYF.

This chain joins TRBV20-1 and TRBJ2-7; TRBD1 might be the D (6 bases). V was trimmed by 0 bases and J by 4 bases, leaving 16 bases between them. This CDR3 is built from 15 residues. The germline V gene encodes CDR1 DFQATT and CDR2 SNEGSKA (reference sequence). In DNA form, the CDR3 reads TGCAGTGCTAGAGATCGTACAGGGTCACGATACGAGCAGTACTTC. Translating gives CSARDRTGSRYEQYF.

The rearrangement joins TRBV2 to TRBJ2-1; no reliable D call. Trimming cost V 6 bases and J 3 bases, with 21 bases left between them. The CDR3 spans 17 residues. Germline V lookup: CDR1 SNHLY, CDR2 FYNNEI. The CDR3 DNA follows: TGTGCCAGCAGCCCCCCTCTGTCTGGGCTAGTCTACAATGAGCAGTTCTTC. As protein: CASSPPLSGLVYNEQFF.

J is TRBJ2-1 and V is TRBV20-1; the D is unclear. V was shortened by 3 bases and J by 4 bases, with 7 bases between the two germline ends. CDR1 is DFQATT and CDR2 is SNEGSKA in the germline V gene (reference sequence). The length of the CDR3 is 12 residues. The CDR3 protein is CSASNTYNEQFF. The CDR3 nucleotides read TGCAGTGCTAGTAATACTTACAATGAGCAGTTCTTC.

CDR3 region: CASSLGTGSTDTQYF. The CDR3, as DNA: TGTGCCAGCAGCCTTGGGACAGGGAGCACAGATACGCAGTATTTT. The chain joins TRBV7-9 to TRBJ2-3; 9 bases align to TRBD1. Per germline, CDR1 SEHNR and CDR2 FQNEAQ (reference sequence). V lost 5 bases, J lost 0 bases, and 3 bases stayed unmatched. This CDR3 is built from 15 residues.

The rearrangement links TRBV18 to TRBJ1-6, with a tentative D call TRBD1 (5 bases). The V gene lost 3 bases and the J gene lost 8 bases, with 17 bases spanning the gap. This CDR3 has 16 residues. Germline loops: CDR1 KGHSH, CDR2 LQKENI. The CDR3 protein is CASSPTSGTFHSPLHF. The CDR3 DNA is TGTGCCAGCTCACCCACGTCCGGGACGTTTCATTCACCCCTCCACTTT.

CDR3 region: CASSLLSNQPQHF. The DNA of the CDR3 is TGTGCCAGCAGTCTTCTTAGCAATCAGCCCCAGCATTTT. J is TRBJ1-5 and V is TRBV6-1; D not certain. Germline V gene data show CDR1 as MNHNS and CDR2 as SASEGT. This CDR3 is 13 amino acids long. The V end lost 5 bases, the J end lost 0 bases, and 5 bases lay between the germline ends.

The chain carries TRBV12-3 or TRBV12-4 and TRBJ2-1, with 7 bases that match TRBD2. V shed 3 bases and J 3 bases; nucleotides not matched to a gene: 8. There are 16 residues in the CDR3. In DNA form, the CDR3 reads TGTGCCAGCAGTTTTCGGCTCGGGAGGCTCTACAATGAGCAGTTCTTC. Encoded protein: CASSFRLGRLYNEQFF.

The chain uses TRBV20-1 and TRBJ1-2; 9 nucleotides line up with TRBD1. J was trimmed by 5 bases and V by 6 bases; bases with no gene match: 7. The CDR3 has 13 residues. Germline V gives CDR1 DFQATT, CDR2 SNEGSKA (reference sequence). The CDR3 protein is CSAHTGGLYGYTF. DNA of the CDR3: TGCAGTGCCCATACAGGGGGCCTTTATGGCTACACCTTC.

A word on this clonotype: A clone one base away is much larger, so this may be a read error. V usage is TRBV7-9 and J usage is TRBJ1-1; 9 nucleotides match TRBD1. This CDR3 has 14 amino acids. V trimming: 4 bases; J trimming: 7 bases; junction bases outside the gene matches: 7. From germline, CDR1 is SEHNR and CDR2 FQNEAQ (reference sequence). Here the CDR3 reads CASSSGTGSVEAFF. In DNA, the CDR3 is TGTGCCAGCAGCTCCGGGACAGGGTCGGTTGAAGCTTTCTTT.